This T cell receptor (beta chain) was retrieved from a study of blood T cells in healthy people across ages. Whole-study findings and limits: Per-million-T-cell TCR beta diversity fell roughly linearly with age. Possibly, changes in expanded clonotypes were confounded because donor CMV status was unknown.

Through a sample-barcoded 5' primer and a J-beta primer mix, a second PCR was run for roughly 6 to 12 cycles. MiXCR, run by TCRdb on the 5' RACE reads, gives a single entry per CDR3 protein. Of roughly 1,500,000 distinct CDR3 sequences in the sample, roughly 40% are singletons; the top ten hold 7.9%. As for this clonotype: Its antigen is unidentified.

The V and J ends lost 5 bases and 4 bases respectively, with 8 bases between them. The CDR3 totals 12 residues. Germline CDR1 LNHNV, CDR2 YYDKDF (reference sequence). The TCR originated in a woman aged 18-35 years in good health. J is TRBJ1-1 and V is TRBV15, with D perhaps matching TRBD1 (5 bases). The sequencing input was blood. This CDR3 reads CATSVGPTEAFF. The CDR3 coding sequence is TGTGCCACCAGCGTGGGACCCACTGAAGCTTTCTTT.